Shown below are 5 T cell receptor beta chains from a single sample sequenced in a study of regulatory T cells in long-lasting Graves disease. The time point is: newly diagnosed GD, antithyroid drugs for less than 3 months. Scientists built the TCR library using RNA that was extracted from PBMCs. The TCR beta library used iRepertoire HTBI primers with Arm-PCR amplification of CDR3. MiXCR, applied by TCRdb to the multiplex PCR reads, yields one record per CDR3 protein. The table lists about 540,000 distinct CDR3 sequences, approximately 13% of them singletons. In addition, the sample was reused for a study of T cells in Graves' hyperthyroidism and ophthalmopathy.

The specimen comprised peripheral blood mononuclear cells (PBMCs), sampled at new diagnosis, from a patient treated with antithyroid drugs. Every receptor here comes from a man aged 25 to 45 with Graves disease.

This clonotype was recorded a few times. The CDR3 here is CASRPGLAYSYNEQFF. CDR3 in DNA: TGTGCCAGCAGGCCCGGACTAGCTTACTCCTACAATGAGCAGTTCTTC. The chain carries TRBV12-3 or TRBV12-4 and TRBJ2-1; 8 nucleotides match TRBD2. The junction had 7 bases not matched to a gene; V was cut back by 6 bases and J by 0 bases. The CDR3 length is 16 residues.

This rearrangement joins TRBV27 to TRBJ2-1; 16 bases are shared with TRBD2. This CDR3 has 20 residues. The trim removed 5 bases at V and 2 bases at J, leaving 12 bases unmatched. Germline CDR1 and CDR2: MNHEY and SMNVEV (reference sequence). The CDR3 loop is CASSPAGLAGGKNPYNEQFF. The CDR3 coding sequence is TGTGCCAGCAGTCCCGCGGGACTAGCGGGAGGGAAGAATCCCTACAATGAGCAGTTCTTC.

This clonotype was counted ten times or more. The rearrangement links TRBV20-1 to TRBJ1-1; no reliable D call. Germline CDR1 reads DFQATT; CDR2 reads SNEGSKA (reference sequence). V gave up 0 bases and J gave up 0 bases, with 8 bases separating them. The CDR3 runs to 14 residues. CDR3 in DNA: TGCAGTGCTAGAGAACCGCCCCTGAACACTGAAGCTTTCTTT. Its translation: CSAREPPLNTEAFF.

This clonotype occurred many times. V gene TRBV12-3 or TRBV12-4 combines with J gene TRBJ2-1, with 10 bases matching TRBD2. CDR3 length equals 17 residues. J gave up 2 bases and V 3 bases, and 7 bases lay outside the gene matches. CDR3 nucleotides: TGTGCCAGCAGTTTGCCAACTAGCGGGGATACCTACAATGAGCAGTTCTTC. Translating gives CASSLPTSGDTYNEQFF.

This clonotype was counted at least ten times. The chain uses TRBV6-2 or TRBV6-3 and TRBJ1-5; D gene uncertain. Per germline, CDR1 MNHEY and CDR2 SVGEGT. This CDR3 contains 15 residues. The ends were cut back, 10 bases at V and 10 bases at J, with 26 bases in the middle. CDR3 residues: CATTTRVPPGEPQHF. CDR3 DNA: TGTGCCACCACAACCCGGGTACCCCCCGGGGAACCCCAGCATTTT.